A selection of T cell receptor beta chains follows, all from one sample in a study of blood T cells in healthy people across ages. A single record per CDR3 protein comes from TCRdb applying MiXCR to the 5' RACE reads. The table lists 910,000 or so distinct CDR3 sequences, approximately 50% of them singletons. Sequenced material: blood. Receptor source: a woman aged 55-70 years in good health. Both conserved end residues are part of each CDR3. The D gene is left open where the match is weak. Rows may omit the clone size; those that give it use once, few, many or a size class.

TRBJ2-1 | . | . | TRBV20-1 | TGCAGTGCGATTACTAGCAAGAGCTCCTACAATGAGCAGTTCTTC | CSAITSKSSYNEQFF
TRBJ2-3 | . | . | TRBV20-1 | TGCAGTACTAGTCCCTTAGCGGATACGCAGTATTTT | CSTSPLADTQYF
TRBJ2-3 | TRBD2 | few | TRBV7-2 | TGTGCCAGCAGCTACCCAGGCGGTCACGGGGGGGTAGATACGCAGTATTTT | CASSYPGGHGGVDTQYF
TRBJ2-1 | . | few | TRBV5-1 | TGCGCCAGCAGCTTGTTGGGGATAATGCAGTTCTTC | CASSLLGIMQFF
TRBJ2-7 | . | . | TRBV27 | TGTGCCAGCAGTCTGACAGGTTCGAACGAGCAGTACTTC | CASSLTGSNEQYF
TRBJ2-7 | . | . | TRBV18 | TGTGCCAGCTCACAGACCCCAGCATTACCACGCGAGCAGTACTTC | CASSQTPALPREQYF
TRBJ2-1 | TRBD2 | . | TRBV20-1 | TGCAGTGCTAATCGACTAGCCGTCAATGAGCAGTTCTTC | CSANRLAVNEQFF
TRBJ2-1 | . | . | TRBV6-2/TRBV6-3 | TGTGCCAGCAGTTTCCAATCAGTGAGCGGGCCCCCGTTCTTC | CASSFQSVSGPPFF
TRBJ2-3 | . | . | TRBV27 | TGTGCCAGCAGTTCAAGCACTGCTAGCCGGCTTGGAGATACGCAGTATTTT | CASSSSTASRLGDTQYF
TRBJ2-5 | . | once | TRBV11-2 | TGTGCCAGCAGCCTTAATCCCTATCTGGGGCAGTACTTC | CASSLNPYLGQYF
TRBJ1-1 | TRBD1 | . | TRBV10-3 | TGTGCCATCAGTGAGGGGGCAGGGGGCCGGAACACTGAAGCTTTCTTT | CAISEGAGGRNTEAFF
TRBJ2-1 | . | . | TRBV20-1 | TGCAGTGCTAAAGATGGGAACTATCTCAATGAGCAGTTCTTC | CSAKDGNYLNEQFF
TRBJ2-7 | . | . | TRBV11-2 | TGTGCCAGCAGCTTAGAAGGCCAGGGTCTTAGGTACGAGCAGTACTTC | CASSLEGQGLRYEQYF
TRBJ2-7 | TRBD2 | . | TRBV20-1 | TGCAGTGCTAGAGATATGACTAGCAAGAACGAGCAGTACTTC | CSARDMTSKNEQYF
TRBJ2-3 | . | . | TRBV24-1 | TGTGCCACCAGTGAATGGGGCAGGGGACGTAGCACAGATACGCAGTATTTT | CATSEWGRGRSTDTQYF
TRBJ2-1 | TRBD2 | few | TRBV29-1 | TGCAGCGTTGAAGATGGGCTAGCGGGGGTCGATGAGCAGTTCTTC | CSVEDGLAGVDEQFF
TRBJ2-1 | . | . | TRBV27 | TGTGCCAGCAGTTTACTTGTAGAAGGAGAGACCCAGTTCTTC | CASSLLVEGETQFF
TRBJ1-6 | TRBD1 | . | TRBV12-3/TRBV12-4 | TGTGCCAGCAGTTTCTACGACAGGGCCAATTCACCCCTCCACTTT | CASSFYDRANSPLHF
TRBJ1-5 | . | . | TRBV12-3/TRBV12-4 | TGTGCCAGCAGTTCCAGACAGTTCAATCAGCCCCAGCATTTT | CASSSRQFNQPQHF
TRBJ2-7 | . | few | TRBV5-1 | TGCGCCAGCAGCTTGGGGTCCCCTGCGCCTACCTACGAGCAGTACTTC | CASSLGSPAPTYEQYF
TRBJ2-3 | TRBD2 | . | TRBV27 | TGTGCCAGCAGTTTACCCGGGACTAGCGGGAGCACAGATACGCAGTATTTT | CASSLPGTSGSTDTQYF
TRBJ2-7 | . | few | TRBV29-1 | TGCAGCGTTGCCCGGGACCCCTACGAGCAGTACTTC | CSVARDPYEQYF
TRBJ2-5 | TRBD2 | few | TRBV4-1 | TGCGCCAGCAGCCAAGACCGGGGAAGACAGCTAGGTTTTCTAGCGGGAAAAGTTGAGACCCAGTACTTC | CASSQDRGRQLGFLAGKVETQYF
TRBJ2-7 | . | once | TRBV27 | TGTGCCAGCAGTTCAAGAATAAACCCCCCCTCTTACGAGCAGTACTTC | CASSSRINPPSYEQYF
TRBJ2-7 | TRBD1 | . | TRBV7-9 | TGTGCCTCGTCGGCCGGGACAGGGGGCGCGAGCTCCTACGAGCAGTACTTC | CASSAGTGGASSYEQYF
TRBJ1-2 | TRBD1 | many | TRBV3-1 | TGTGCCAGCAGCCTCGGGACAGCTGGCTACACCTTC | CASSLGTAGYTF
TRBJ2-7 | . | few | TRBV14 | TGTGCCAGCAGCCAAGATGAAGGGGGTTACGAGCAGTACTTC | CASSQDEGGYEQYF
TRBJ1-6 | . | few | TRBV7-3 | TGTGCCAGCAGCTTAAATGTTAATTCACCCCTCCACTTT | CASSLNVNSPLHF
TRBJ2-7 | . | many | TRBV28 | TGTGCCAGCAGTTCCGCTGGGGGATTGGTCGAGCAGTACTTC | CASSSAGGLVEQYF
TRBJ2-7 | TRBD1 | . | TRBV19 | TGTGCCAGTAGTAAAGTCCGGGACAGCTCCTACGAGCAGTACTTC | CASSKVRDSSYEQYF
TRBJ2-3 | TRBD2 | . | TRBV6-5 | TGTGCCAGCAGTGCCCGGGAGGCCGGCACAGATACGCAGTATTTT | CASSAREAGTDTQYF
TRBJ2-3 | . | few | TRBV20-1 | TGCAGTGCTAGGGTTTTTGATACGCAGTATTTT | CSARVFDTQYF
TRBJ2-2 | . | . | TRBV12-5 | TGTGCTAGTGGCCCCGGAGGAACCGGGGAGCTGTTTTTT | CASGPGGTGELFF
TRBJ2-6 | . | few | TRBV27 | TGTGCCAGCAGTCAACAGGGTGTTGGGGCCAACGTCCTGACTTTC | CASSQQGVGANVLTF
TRBJ1-5 | . | . | TRBV18 | TGTGCCAGCTCACGCGGAGGGAATAGCAATCAGCCCCAGCATTTT | CASSRGGNSNQPQHF
TRBJ2-5 | . | few | TRBV18 | TGTGCCAGCTCACCGGCCGGCTTCCAAGAGACCCAGTACTTC | CASSPAGFQETQYF
TRBJ1-5 | . | . | TRBV12-3/TRBV12-4 | TGTGCCAGCGGGGGGATCGGGCCCCAGCATTTT | CASGGIGPQHF
TRBJ2-1 | . | . | TRBV4-1 | TGCGCCAGCAGCCAAGGCCTATTAGCGAGGGAGCAGTTCTTC | CASSQGLLAREQFF
TRBJ2-5 | TRBD2 | few | TRBV7-8 | TGTGCCAGCAGGTGGACTAGCGGGTTCCTCGGAGAGACCCAGTACTTC | CASRWTSGFLGETQYF
TRBJ2-7 | . | few | TRBV15 | TGTGCCACCAGCAGGGGCCGGGACGTATTGTATGAGCAGTACTTC | CATSRGRDVLYEQYF
TRBJ2-7 | TRBD1 | . | TRBV7-9 | TGTGCCAGCAGCTTAGATCTCGGACAGGGTTCCTACGAGCAGTACTTC | CASSLDLGQGSYEQYF
TRBJ2-3 | . | . | TRBV5-4 | TGTGCCAGCAGCTTGAGTCCAGCAGCTAGCACAGATACGCAGTATTTT | CASSLSPAASTDTQYF
TRBJ1-2 | . | . | TRBV29-1 | TGCAGCGTTCAGCAAGGGATGTATGGCTACACCTTC | CSVQQGMYGYTF
TRBJ2-1 | TRBD1 | few | TRBV29-1 | TGCAGCGTTAGGGGACAGTCCGCAAATGAGCAGTTCTTC | CSVRGQSANEQFF
TRBJ2-5 | . | . | TRBV4-1 | TGCGCCAGCAGCCAAGAAAGAAAGGAGACCCAGTACTTC | CASSQERKETQYF
TRBJ2-6 | . | few | TRBV30 | TGTGCCCGGACCCGATCGAATACTGGGGCCAACGTCCTGACTTTC | CARTRSNTGANVLTF
TRBJ2-6 | TRBD1 | . | TRBV6-1 | TGTGCCAGCAGCGTTACAGGGGTTGGGGCCAACGTCCTGACTTTC | CASSVTGVGANVLTF
TRBJ2-5 | TRBD2 | . | TRBV28 | TGTGCCAGCAGGGCGGGAGGAAAGGAGACCCAGTACTTC | CASRAGGKETQYF
TRBJ2-7 | TRBD1 | . | TRBV29-1 | TGCAGCGTGGACTCCGGGACAGAGTCCTACGAGCAGTACTTC | CSVDSGTESYEQYF
TRBJ1-4 | . | . | TRBV4-2 | TGTGCCAGCCGGCAGGGTCCTGAAAAACTGTTTTTT | CASRQGPEKLFF
TRBJ1-2 | TRBD1 | . | TRBV14 | TGTGCCAGCAGCCTCTCCCGGACAGGGGCTTATGGCTACACCTTC | CASSLSRTGAYGYTF
TRBJ2-7 | . | many | TRBV29-1 | TGCAGCGCCCGGTCGGGGGCCTACGAGCAGTACTTC | CSARSGAYEQYF
TRBJ2-3 | TRBD2 | few | TRBV15 | TGTGCCACTAAACGGGAGGGCCGGGGGACAGATACGCAGTATTTT | CATKREGRGTDTQYF